What follows are 6 T cell receptor beta chains derived from one specimen sequenced in a study of blood T cell repertoires in COVID-19. Repertoires were generated with immunoSEQ multiplex PCR, while TCRdb's copy carries only in-frame clones and drops some. The data contain some 240,000 clones, around 81% of them singletons. Input material: peripheral blood. The receptors shown here come from a woman aged 70-85 years with acute or convalescent COVID-19.

The CDR3 loop reads CASSPGVAGGLNEQFF. Here the CDR3 DNA reads TGTGCCAGCAGCCCCGGGGTAGCGGGGGGACTCAATGAGCAGTTCTTC. This chain uses TRBV3-1 (or the pseudogene TRBV3-2) with TRBJ2-1; 10 bases agree with TRBD2. J gave up 6 bases and V 4 bases, and 9 bases lay outside the gene matches. The CDR3 is made up of 16 amino acids. The germline V gene has CDR1 LGHDT and CDR2 YNNKEL (reference sequence).

The chain couples TRBV4-1 to TRBJ2-3; D not certain. V lost 1 base and J lost 3, with 8 bases in between. CDR1 is MGHRA, CDR2 YSYEKL, per germline. The CDR3 has 14 amino acids. CDR3: CASSQGDSTDTQYF. The CDR3, as DNA: TGCGCCAGCAGCCAAGGAGACTCGACAGATACGCAGTATTTT.

J is TRBJ1-4 and V is TRBV7-6, with 8 bases lining up with TRBD1. Germline CDR1 and CDR2: SGHVS and FNYEAQ. Germline trimming cut 2 bases from V and 5 bases from J; bases unmatched to any gene: 10. This CDR3 has 17 amino acids. CDR3 DNA sequence: TGTGCCAGCAGCTTAATGACAGGGGCACCGTTGAATGAAAAACTGTTTTTT. It translates to CASSLMTGAPLNEKLFF.

This chain connects TRBV10-3 to TRBJ2-5, with 10 bases aligning to TRBD2. Unmatched junction bases numbered 15, after V lost 3 bases and J lost 5 bases. In germline, CDR1 is ENHRY, CDR2 SYGVKD. The length of the CDR3 is 18 residues. The CDR3 DNA sequence: TGTGCCATCAGTGACCGCACCACACAAGCGGGGGGGCGGGAGACCCAGTACTTC. This translates into CAISDRTTQAGGRETQYF.

CDR3 sequence (DNA): TGTGCCAGCGGGGACAGGGTGGCAAACACCGGGGAGCTGTTTTTT. Amino acids: CASGDRVANTGELFF. The chain has TRBV2 and TRBJ2-2; the match to TRBD1 covers 9 bases. The CDR3 has 15 residues. Germline CDR1 reads SNHLY; CDR2 reads FYNNEI. V was clipped by 8 bases and J by 2 bases; unmatched bases: 6.

The chain is built from TRBV5-6 and TRBJ1-5; D is unclear. The CDR3 length is 14 residues. V was cut by 0 bases and J by 3 bases, with 7 bases left in between. The germline V gene has CDR1 SGHDT and CDR2 YYEEEE. The CDR3 loop reads CASSLGSNNQPQHF. In DNA, the CDR3 is TGTGCCAGCAGCTTGGGTAGCAACAATCAGCCCCAGCATTTT.